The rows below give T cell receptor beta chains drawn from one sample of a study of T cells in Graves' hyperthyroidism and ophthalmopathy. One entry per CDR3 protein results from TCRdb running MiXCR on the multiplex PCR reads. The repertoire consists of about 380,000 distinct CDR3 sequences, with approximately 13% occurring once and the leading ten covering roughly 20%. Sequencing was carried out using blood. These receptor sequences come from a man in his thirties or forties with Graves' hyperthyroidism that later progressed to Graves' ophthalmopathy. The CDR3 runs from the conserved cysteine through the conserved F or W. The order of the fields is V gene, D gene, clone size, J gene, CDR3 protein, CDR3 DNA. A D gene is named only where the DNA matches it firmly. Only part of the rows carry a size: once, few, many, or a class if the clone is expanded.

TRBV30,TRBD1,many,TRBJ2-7,CAWSTGQPSYEQYF,TGTGCCTGGAGTACGGGACAGCCCTCCTACGAGCAGTACTTC
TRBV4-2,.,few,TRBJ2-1,CASSQELVYNEQFF,TGTGCCAGCAGCCAAGAATTGGTATACAATGAGCAGTTCTTC
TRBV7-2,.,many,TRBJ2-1,CASSPRAGRSSYNEQFF,TGTGCCAGCAGCCCTAGGGCGGGACGGAGCTCCTACAATGAGCAGTTCTTC
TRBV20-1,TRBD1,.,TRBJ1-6,CSARARDRNSPLHF,TGCAGTGCTAGAGCTCGGGACAGAAATTCACCCCTCCACTTT
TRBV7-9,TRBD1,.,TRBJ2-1,CASSLSRDRGSDNEQFF,TGTGCCAGCAGCTTATCCCGGGACAGGGGATCGGACAATGAGCAGTTCTTC
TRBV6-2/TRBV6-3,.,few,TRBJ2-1,CASSHFPGYNEQFF,TGTGCCAGCAGTCACTTCCCGGGGTACAATGAGCAGTTCTTC
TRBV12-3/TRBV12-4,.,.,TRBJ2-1,CASGYNEQFF,TGTGCCAGCGGATACAATGAGCAGTTCTTC
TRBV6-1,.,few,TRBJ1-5,CASSPDRLNQPQHF,TGTGCCAGCAGCCCCGACAGACTCAATCAGCCCCAGCATTTT
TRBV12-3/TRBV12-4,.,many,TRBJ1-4,CASSSGSTGVNEKLFF,TGTGCCAGCAGTTCGGGTTCGACAGGCGTTAATGAAAAACTGTTTTTT
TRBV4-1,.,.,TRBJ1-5,CASSQGQVHNQPQHF,TGCGCCAGCAGCCAAGGACAGGTTCACAATCAGCCCCAGCATTTT
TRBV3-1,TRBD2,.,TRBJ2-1,CASTQSLAGHVEQFF,TGTGCCAGCACCCAGAGCCTAGCGGGGCACGTTGAGCAGTTCTTC
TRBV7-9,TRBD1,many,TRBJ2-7,CASRPGQGNYEQYF,TGTGCCAGCAGGCCGGGACAGGGTAACTACGAGCAGTACTTC
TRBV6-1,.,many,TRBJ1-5,CASSSARGRNQPQHF,TGTGCCAGCAGTTCAGCCAGGGGTCGCAATCAGCCCCAGCATTTT
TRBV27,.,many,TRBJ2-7,CAIRRGPFEQYF,TGTGCCATCCGCCGGGGGCCCTTCGAGCAGTACTTC
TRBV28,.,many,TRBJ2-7,CASSFPGSFHEQYF,TGTGCCAGCAGTTTCCCAGGGTCTTTCCACGAGCAGTACTTC
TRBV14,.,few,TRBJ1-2,CASSFDSIGYGYTF,TGTGCCAGCAGCTTCGACAGCATTGGGTATGGCTACACCTTC
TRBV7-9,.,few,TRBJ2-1,CASSPPLETNSYNEQFF,TGTGCCAGCAGCCCCCCCCTCGAGACTAACTCCTACAATGAGCAGTTCTTC
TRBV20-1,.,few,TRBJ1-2,CSAPGVYGYTF,TGCAGTGCCCCGGGGGTCTATGGCTACACCTTC
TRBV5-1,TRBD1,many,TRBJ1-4,CASSLTGQGGEKLFF,TGCGCCAGCAGCCTCACGGGACAGGGGGGCGAAAAACTGTTTTTT
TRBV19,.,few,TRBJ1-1,CASSSHRKPEAFF,TGTGCCAGTAGTAGCCATCGTAAGCCTGAAGCTTTCTTT
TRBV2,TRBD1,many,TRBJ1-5,CASSASGGQPQHF,TGTGCCAGCAGTGCCTCAGGGGGTCAGCCCCAGCATTTT
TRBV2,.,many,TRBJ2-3,CASSELGGGAADTQYF,TGTGCCAGCAGTGAATTAGGTGGGGGGGCTGCAGATACGCAGTATTTT
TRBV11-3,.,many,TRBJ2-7,CASSYTGTDGHEQYF,TGTGCCAGCAGCTACACAGGTACCGATGGCCACGAGCAGTACTTC
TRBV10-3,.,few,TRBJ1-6,CAINGGDDSPLHF,TGTGCCATCAACGGCGGAGACGATTCACCCCTCCACTTT
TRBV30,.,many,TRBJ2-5,CAWNSIPHSGTQYF,TGTGCCTGGAACTCGATCCCCCATAGCGGGACCCAGTACTTC
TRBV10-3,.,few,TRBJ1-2,CAISESPFGGHTF,TGTGCCATCAGTGAATCTCCTTTTGGGGGCCACACCTTC
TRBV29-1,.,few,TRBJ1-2,CSVAVGYGYTF,TGCAGCGTTGCAGTCGGCTATGGCTACACCTTC
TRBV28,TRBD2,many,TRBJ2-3,CASRIAGSTDTQYF,TGTGCCAGCAGGATAGCGGGGAGCACAGATACGCAGTATTTT
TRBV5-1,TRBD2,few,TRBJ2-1,CASSPQPSGGSNEQFF,TGCGCCAGCAGCCCGCAGCCTAGCGGGGGGTCCAATGAGCAGTTCTTC
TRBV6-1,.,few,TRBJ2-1,CASSVLKEGYNEQFF,TGTGCCAGCAGTGTCTTGAAGGAGGGCTACAATGAGCAGTTCTTC
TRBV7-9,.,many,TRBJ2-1,CASSPIPNRNEQFF,TGTGCCAGCAGCCCTATTCCGAATCGAAATGAGCAGTTCTTC
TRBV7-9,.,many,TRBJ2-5,CASSLFGGREETQYF,TGTGCCAGCAGCTTATTCGGGGGCAGGGAAGAGACCCAGTACTTC
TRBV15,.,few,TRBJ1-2,CAIKDTHGYTF,TGTGCCATTAAGGACACCCATGGCTACACCTTC
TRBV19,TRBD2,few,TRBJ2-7,CASSPLPGLARREQYF,TGTGCCAGTAGTCCCCTTCCGGGACTAGCTAGACGCGAGCAGTACTTC
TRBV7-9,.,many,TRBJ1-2,CASSFLRGSYGYTF,TGTGCCAGCAGCTTCCTCAGGGGCAGCTATGGCTACACCTTC
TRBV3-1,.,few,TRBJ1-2,CASSLYGLTGANYGYTF,TGTGCCAGCAGCCTATATGGGCTGACAGGCGCCAACTATGGCTACACCTTC
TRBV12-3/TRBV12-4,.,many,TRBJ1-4,CASSFRGVAATNEKLFF,TGTGCCAGCAGTTTTAGGGGGGTGGCTGCAACTAATGAAAAACTGTTTTTT
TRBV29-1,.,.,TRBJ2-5,CSVDQETQYF,TGCAGCGTTGATCAGGAGACCCAGTACTTC